The 11 T cell receptor beta chains given below trace back to one sample, sequenced in a study of T cell changes during pregnancy in multiple sclerosis. TCRdb's table, derived via immunoSEQ multiplex PCR, lists solely in-frame clones and lacks some. The sample holds under 45,000 clones; more than 70% are singletons and the top ten take around 4.1%. The source material was CD8+ T cells from peripheral blood mononuclear cells, sampled in the first trimester of pregnancy. These receptors came from a female donor with multiple sclerosis, enrolled in a pregnancy study.

This chain links TRBV15 with TRBJ1-2, with TRBD1 as a possible D gene (6 bases). Germline V gene lookup returns CDR1 LNHNV and CDR2 YYDKDF (reference sequence). CDR3 length: 17 residues. The V end lost 0 bases, the J end lost 8 bases, and 22 bases lay between the germline ends. The DNA for the CDR3 is TGTGCCACCAGCAGAGATCGCGGGTCAGGGGTAGCGAGAGGCTACACCTTC. This gives the protein CATSRDRGSGVARGYTF.

V usage is TRBV19 and J usage is TRBJ1-3, with D possibly matching TRBD1 (5 bases). V was pared by 7 bases and J by 2 bases, with 12 bases between. This CDR3 region has 14 residues. Germline CDR1 and CDR2: LNHDA and SQIVND (reference sequence). The CDR3 here is CASIGVVAGNTIYF. CDR3 DNA: TGTGCCAGTATAGGGGTCGTCGCTGGAAACACCATATATTTT.

The chain links TRBV12-5 to TRBJ1-2; perhaps TRBD1 as D (6 bases). Germline CDR1 and CDR2: LGHNT and FRNRAP. The CDR3 sequence is 16 residues long. Trimming removed 7 bases at V and 1 base at J, with 19 bases between. As DNA, the CDR3 is TGTGCTAGTGCCCTCAATCAGGGGCCCCATAACTATGGCTACACCTTC. Translation: CASALNQGPHNYGYTF.

The chain combines TRBV4-3 with TRBJ2-1; 11 bases fit TRBD2. Germline loops: CDR1 LGHNA, CDR2 YSLEER. Losses at the gene ends were 4 bases for V and 6 bases for J; bases not matched to a gene: 8. The CDR3 contains 16 residues. CDR3 in DNA: TGCGCCAGCAGCCCCTATTTAGCGGGGGGGAGCAATGAGCAGTTCTTC. Translating gives CASSPYLAGGSNEQFF.

The J gene is TRBJ1-4, the V gene TRBV7-9; D is possibly TRBD1 (6 bases). The length of the CDR3 is 13 residues. V dropped 6 bases and J dropped 8 bases, with 13 bases sitting between them. CDR1 is SEHNR, CDR2 FQNEAQ, per germline (reference sequence). Here the CDR3 reads CASSPQGFEKLFF. The CDR3 region has the DNA TGTGCCAGCAGTCCACAGGGATTCGAAAAACTGTTTTTT.

V and J are TRBV13 and TRBJ1-3; D gene ambiguous. Trimming took 3 bases from V and 4 from J, leaving 16 bases between them. Per germline, CDR1 PRHDT and CDR2 FYEKMQ (reference sequence). There are 16 residues in the CDR3. DNA of the CDR3: TGTGCCAGCAGCTTCCAACTAGACCACGGGGGAAACACCATATATTTT. It yields the protein CASSFQLDHGGNTIYF.

J is TRBJ2-7 and V is TRBV19; 7 bases are shared with TRBD1. The CDR3 runs 15 residues. The V gene's germline CDR1 is LNHDA and CDR2 SQIVND (reference sequence). V lost 6 bases to trimming and J lost 2 bases; unmatched junction nucleotides: 10. The CDR3 loop is CASSLTGFGTYEQYF. CDR3 nucleotide sequence: TGTGCCAGTAGCCTGACAGGGTTTGGGACCTACGAGCAGTACTTC. Full variable domain (outside the CDR3, taken from reference TRBV19 and TRBJ2-7): DGGITQSPKYLFRKEGQNVTLSCEQNLNHDAMYWYRQDPGQGLRLIYYSQIVNDFQKGDIAEGYSVSREKKESFPLTVTSAQKNPTAFYLCASSLTGFGTYEQYFGPGTRLTVT.

The chain links TRBV13 to TRBJ2-1, with 8 bases identical to TRBD2. The V gene's germline CDR1 is PRHDT and CDR2 FYEKMQ (reference sequence). After removal of 5 bases from V and 2 bases from J, the junction contained 8 bases not matched to a gene. This CDR3 region has 16 residues. The CDR3 loop reads CASSPMTSATYNEQFF. Here the CDR3 DNA reads TGTGCCAGCAGCCCGATGACTAGCGCGACCTACAATGAGCAGTTCTTC.

By its share, this clone is medium-sized. The chain uses TRBV6-4 and TRBJ2-3; TRBD2 aligns across 10 bases. Trimming cost V 2 bases and J 2 bases; bases outside gene matches: 4. This CDR3 contains 16 residues. Germline CDR1 is MRHNA and CDR2 is SNTAGT. The CDR3: CASSDGAGGPTDTQYF. CDR3 DNA: TGTGCCAGCAGTGACGGAGCGGGGGGGCCCACAGATACGCAGTATTTT.

This chain links TRBV11-3 with TRBJ2-1, with a tentative D call TRBD1 (6 bases). There are 17 residues in the CDR3. CDR1 is SGHNT, CDR2 YENEEA, per germline. Deletions cut 1 base from V and 1 base from J, with 14 bases between. CDR3 in DNA: TGTGCCAGCAGCTTAGGTGGCGGACAGCAATCCTACAATGAGCAGTTCTTC. This codes for CASSLGGGQQSYNEQFF.

The J gene is TRBJ2-3, the V gene TRBV2; D call uncertain. Trimming took off 4 bases at V and 2 bases at J, with 10 bases between the two ends. The CDR3 contains 14 residues. CDR1 is SNHLY, CDR2 FYNNEI, per germline. The CDR3 DNA follows: TGTGCCAGCAGTGTTAGACATACCACAGATACGCAGTATTTT. Protein product: CASSVRHTTDTQYF.